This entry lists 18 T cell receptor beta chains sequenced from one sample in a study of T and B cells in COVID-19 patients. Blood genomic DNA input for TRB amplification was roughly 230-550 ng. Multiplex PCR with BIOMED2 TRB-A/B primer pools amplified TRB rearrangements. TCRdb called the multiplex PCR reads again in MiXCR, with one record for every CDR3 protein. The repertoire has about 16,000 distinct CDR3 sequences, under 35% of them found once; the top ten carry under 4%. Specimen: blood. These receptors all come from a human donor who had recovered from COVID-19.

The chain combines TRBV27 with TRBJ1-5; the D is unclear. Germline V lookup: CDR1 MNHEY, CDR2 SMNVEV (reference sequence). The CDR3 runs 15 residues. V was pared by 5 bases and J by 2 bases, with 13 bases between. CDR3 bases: TGTGCCAGCAGTCCCGATAGTAAAGGCAATCAGCCCCAGCATTTT. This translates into CASSPDSKGNQPQHF.

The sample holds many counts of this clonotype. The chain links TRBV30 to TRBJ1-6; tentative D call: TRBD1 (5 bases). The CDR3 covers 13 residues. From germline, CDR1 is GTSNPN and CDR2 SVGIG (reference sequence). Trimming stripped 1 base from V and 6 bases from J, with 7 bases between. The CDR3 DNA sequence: TGTGCCTGGAGTGAGGGGATTAATTCACCCCTCCACTTT. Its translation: CAWSEGINSPLHF.

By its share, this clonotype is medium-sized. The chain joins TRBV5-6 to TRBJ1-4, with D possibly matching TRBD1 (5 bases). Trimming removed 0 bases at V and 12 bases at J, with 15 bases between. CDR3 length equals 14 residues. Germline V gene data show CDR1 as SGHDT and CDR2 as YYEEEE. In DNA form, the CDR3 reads TGTGCCAGCAGCTTGGCGGGGCCTAGAGTGGAACTGTTTTTT. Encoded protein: CASSLAGPRVELFF.

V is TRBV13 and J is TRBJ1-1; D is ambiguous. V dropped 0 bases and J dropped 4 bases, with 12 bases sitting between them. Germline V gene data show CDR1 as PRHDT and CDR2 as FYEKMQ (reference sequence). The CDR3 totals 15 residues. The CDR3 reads CASSLGREISTEAFF. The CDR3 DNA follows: TGTGCCAGCAGCTTAGGCCGGGAGATAAGCACTGAAGCTTTCTTT.

For the CDR3, the DNA is TGTGCCAGCAGCCCCGGGAGAAGGGATGAGCAGTTCTTC. Residues: CASSPGRRDEQFF. The chain couples TRBV7-9 to TRBJ2-1; a weak D match, TRBD2 (6 bases). Germline CDR1 and CDR2: SEHNR and FQNEAQ (reference sequence). V lost 5 bases and J 8 bases, leaving 13 bases between the germline ends. The CDR3 consists of 13 residues.

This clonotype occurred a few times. The CDR3 is CAISVGTGEGDTQYF. The CDR3 DNA follows: TGTGCCATCAGTGTAGGGACAGGGGAGGGAGATACGCAGTATTTT. The chain is built from TRBV10-3 and TRBJ2-3; 10 bases agree with TRBD1. Germline values: CDR1 ENHRY, CDR2 SYGVKD. The junction had 6 bases not matched to a gene; V was cut back by 4 bases and J by 5 bases. This CDR3 region has 15 residues.

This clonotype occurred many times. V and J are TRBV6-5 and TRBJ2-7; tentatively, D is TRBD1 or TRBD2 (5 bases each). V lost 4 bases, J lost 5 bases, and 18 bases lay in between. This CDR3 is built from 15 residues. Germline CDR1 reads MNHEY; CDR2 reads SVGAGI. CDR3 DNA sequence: TGTGCCAGCAGTTCCGACGGATACGAGGGGAACGAGCAGTACTTC. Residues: CASSSDGYEGNEQYF.

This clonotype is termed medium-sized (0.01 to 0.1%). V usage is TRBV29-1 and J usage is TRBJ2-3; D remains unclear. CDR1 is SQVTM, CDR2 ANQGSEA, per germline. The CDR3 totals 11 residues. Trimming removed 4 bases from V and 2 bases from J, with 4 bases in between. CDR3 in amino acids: CSVGFTDTQYF. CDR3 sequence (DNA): TGCAGCGTTGGGTTCACAGATACGCAGTATTTT.

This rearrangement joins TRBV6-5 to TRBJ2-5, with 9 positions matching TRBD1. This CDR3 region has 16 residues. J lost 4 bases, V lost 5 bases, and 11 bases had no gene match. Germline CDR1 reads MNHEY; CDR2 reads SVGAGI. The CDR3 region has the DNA TGTGCCAGCAGTCACCGGGACAGGGTGATTCGAGAGACCCAGTACTTC. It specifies CASSHRDRVIRETQYF.

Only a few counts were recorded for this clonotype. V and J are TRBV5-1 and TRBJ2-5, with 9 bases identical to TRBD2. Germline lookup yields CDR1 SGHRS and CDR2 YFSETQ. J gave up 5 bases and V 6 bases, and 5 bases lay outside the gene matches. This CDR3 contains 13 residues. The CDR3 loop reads CASTLAGKETQYF. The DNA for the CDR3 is TGCGCCAGCACCCTAGCGGGGAAGGAGACCCAGTACTTC.

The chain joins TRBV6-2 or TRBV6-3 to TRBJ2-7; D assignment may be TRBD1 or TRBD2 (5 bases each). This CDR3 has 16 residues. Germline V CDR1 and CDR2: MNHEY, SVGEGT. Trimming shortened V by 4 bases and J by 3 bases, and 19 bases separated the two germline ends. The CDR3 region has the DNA TGTGCCAGCAGTTTCGGGACGGGGAAGGGGAACTACGAGCAGTACTTC. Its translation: CASSFGTGKGNYEQYF.

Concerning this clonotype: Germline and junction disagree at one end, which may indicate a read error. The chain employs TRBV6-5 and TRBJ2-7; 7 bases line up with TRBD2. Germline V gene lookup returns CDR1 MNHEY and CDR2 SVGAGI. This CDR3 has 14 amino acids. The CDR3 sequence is CAISGGELVRGQYF. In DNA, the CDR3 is TGTGCCATCAGTGGGGGGGAGCTTGTCCGAGGGCAGTACTTC.

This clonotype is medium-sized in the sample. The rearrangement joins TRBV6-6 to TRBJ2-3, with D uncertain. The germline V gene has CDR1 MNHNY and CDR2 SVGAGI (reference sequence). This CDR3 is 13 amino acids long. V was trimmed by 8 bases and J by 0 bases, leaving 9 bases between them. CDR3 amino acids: CASLPLSTDTQYF. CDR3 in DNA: TGTGCCAGCTTGCCACTTAGCACAGATACGCAGTATTTT.

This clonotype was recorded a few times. This CDR3 reads CASSLGPGIQPQHF. In DNA form, the CDR3 reads TGTGCCAGCAGTCTGGGTCCGGGAATCCAGCCCCAGCATTTT. The chain recombines TRBV6-1 with TRBJ1-5; D gene unclear. From germline, CDR1 is MNHNS and CDR2 SASEGT. The CDR3 runs 14 residues. Trimming shortened V by 5 bases and J by 7 bases, and 15 bases separated the two germline ends.

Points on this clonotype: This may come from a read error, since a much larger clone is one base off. The CDR3 spells CSGAEGNYGYTF. Here the CDR3 DNA reads TGCAGCGGGGCTGAAGGGAACTATGGCTACACCTTC. The chain couples TRBV29-1 to TRBJ1-2; D uncertain. The CDR3 sequence is 12 residues long. V shed 7 bases and J shed 2 bases, with 11 bases lying between them. The V gene's germline CDR1 is SQVTM and CDR2 ANQGSEA.

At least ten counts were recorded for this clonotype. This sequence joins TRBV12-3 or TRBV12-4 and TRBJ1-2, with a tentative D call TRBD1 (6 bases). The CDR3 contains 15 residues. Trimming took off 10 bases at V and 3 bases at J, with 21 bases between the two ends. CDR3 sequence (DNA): TGTGCCACAGGGGCGAAGGGTTCGCGTGACTATGGCTACACCTTC. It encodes CATGAKGSRDYGYTF.

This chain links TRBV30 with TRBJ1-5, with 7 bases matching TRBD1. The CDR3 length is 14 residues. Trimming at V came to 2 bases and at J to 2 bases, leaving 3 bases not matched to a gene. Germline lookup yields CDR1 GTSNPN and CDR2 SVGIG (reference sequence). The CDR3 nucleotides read TGTGCCTGGAGTTCAGGGACAGGCAATCAGCCCCAGCATTTT. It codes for CAWSSGTGNQPQHF.

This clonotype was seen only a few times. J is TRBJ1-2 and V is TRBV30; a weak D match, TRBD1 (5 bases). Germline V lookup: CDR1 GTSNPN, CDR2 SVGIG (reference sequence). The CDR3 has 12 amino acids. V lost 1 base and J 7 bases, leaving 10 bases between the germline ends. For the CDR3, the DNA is TGTGCCTGGAGTGGCCACAGGAGTGGCTACACCTTC. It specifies CAWSGHRSGYTF.